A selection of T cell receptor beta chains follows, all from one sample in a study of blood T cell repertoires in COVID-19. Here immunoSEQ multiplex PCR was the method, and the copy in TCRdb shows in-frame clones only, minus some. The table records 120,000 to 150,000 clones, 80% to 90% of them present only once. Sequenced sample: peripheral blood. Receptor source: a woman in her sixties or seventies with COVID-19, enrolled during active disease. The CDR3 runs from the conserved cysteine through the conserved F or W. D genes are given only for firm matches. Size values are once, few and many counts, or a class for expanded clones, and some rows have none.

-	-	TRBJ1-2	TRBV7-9	CASSLSTEGGYTF	TGTGCCAGCAGCTTATCAACCGAGGGTGGCTACACCTTC
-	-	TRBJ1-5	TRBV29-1	CSVADRSNQPQHF	TGCAGCGTTGCTGACAGGAGCAATCAGCCCCAGCATTTT
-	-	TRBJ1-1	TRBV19	CASSMEASTGLNTEAFF	TGTGCCAGTAGTATGGAGGCATCGACAGGTCTGAACACTGAAGCTTTCTTT
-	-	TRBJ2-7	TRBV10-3	CAISEGGGFSYEQYF	TGTGCCATCAGTGAGGGCGGCGGATTCTCCTACGAGCAGTACTTC
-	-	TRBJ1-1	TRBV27	CASSLGGITEAFF	TGTGCCAGCAGTTTAGGCGGAATCACTGAAGCTTTCTTT
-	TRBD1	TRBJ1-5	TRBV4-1	CASSQDTRDRGPQPQHF	TGCGCCAGCAGCCAAGATACCCGGGACAGGGGGCCACAGCCCCAGCATTTT
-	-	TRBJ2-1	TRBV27	CASRRRVIVSYNEQFF	TGTGCCAGCAGGAGACGGGTTATCGTGTCCTACAATGAGCAGTTCTTC
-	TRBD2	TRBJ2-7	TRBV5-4	CASSLHGWGGEQYF	TGTGCCAGCAGCTTGCATGGTTGGGGGGGCGAGCAGTACTTC
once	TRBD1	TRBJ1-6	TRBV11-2	CASSLDPGGSPLHF	TGTGCCAGCAGCTTGGACCCAGGGGGTTCACCCCTCCACTTT
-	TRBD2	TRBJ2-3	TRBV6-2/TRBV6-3	CASSSPGLAGYGTQYF	TGTGCCAGCAGTTCACCTGGACTAGCGGGGTATGGTACGCAGTATTTT